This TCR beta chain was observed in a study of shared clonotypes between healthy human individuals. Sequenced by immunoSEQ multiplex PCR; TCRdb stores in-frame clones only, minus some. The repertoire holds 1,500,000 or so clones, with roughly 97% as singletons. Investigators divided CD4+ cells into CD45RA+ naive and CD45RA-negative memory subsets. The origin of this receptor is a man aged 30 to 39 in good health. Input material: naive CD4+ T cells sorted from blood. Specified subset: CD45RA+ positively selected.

The CDR3 sequence: CASSHISRRVNEQFF. The CDR3 coding sequence is TGTGCCAGCAGCCATATTAGCAGGAGGGTAAATGAGCAGTTCTTC. The chain links TRBV7-2 to TRBJ2-1; D is possibly TRBD2 (6 bases). Germline CDR1 SGHTA, CDR2 FQGNSA. The V gene lost 5 bases and the J gene lost 7 bases, with 18 bases spanning the gap. This CDR3 is built from 15 residues.